This note documents a single TCR beta chain sequence. The entry originates in a study of cytomegalovirus exposure and HLA in healthy donors. Germline lookup yields CDR1 MNHEY and CDR2 SMNVEV (reference sequence). CDR3 length: 13 amino acids. V dropped 6 bases and J dropped 1 base, with 9 bases sitting between them. Primers: 60 Vbeta forward and 13 Jbeta reverse. Profiling relied on immunoSEQ multiplex PCR, and the TCRdb table lists in-frame clones only, not all of them. The table for this sample gives about 200,000 clones. Material for sequencing was PBMCs. This TCR derives from a girl aged 2 to 9 in good health and CMV-seropositive. This chain joins TRBV27 and TRBJ1-1, with a possible D match to TRBD1 (5 bases). CDR3 amino acids: CASRPTGNTEAFF. DNA for the CDR3: TGTGCCAGCAGGCCCACAGGGAACACTGAAGCTTTCTTT.